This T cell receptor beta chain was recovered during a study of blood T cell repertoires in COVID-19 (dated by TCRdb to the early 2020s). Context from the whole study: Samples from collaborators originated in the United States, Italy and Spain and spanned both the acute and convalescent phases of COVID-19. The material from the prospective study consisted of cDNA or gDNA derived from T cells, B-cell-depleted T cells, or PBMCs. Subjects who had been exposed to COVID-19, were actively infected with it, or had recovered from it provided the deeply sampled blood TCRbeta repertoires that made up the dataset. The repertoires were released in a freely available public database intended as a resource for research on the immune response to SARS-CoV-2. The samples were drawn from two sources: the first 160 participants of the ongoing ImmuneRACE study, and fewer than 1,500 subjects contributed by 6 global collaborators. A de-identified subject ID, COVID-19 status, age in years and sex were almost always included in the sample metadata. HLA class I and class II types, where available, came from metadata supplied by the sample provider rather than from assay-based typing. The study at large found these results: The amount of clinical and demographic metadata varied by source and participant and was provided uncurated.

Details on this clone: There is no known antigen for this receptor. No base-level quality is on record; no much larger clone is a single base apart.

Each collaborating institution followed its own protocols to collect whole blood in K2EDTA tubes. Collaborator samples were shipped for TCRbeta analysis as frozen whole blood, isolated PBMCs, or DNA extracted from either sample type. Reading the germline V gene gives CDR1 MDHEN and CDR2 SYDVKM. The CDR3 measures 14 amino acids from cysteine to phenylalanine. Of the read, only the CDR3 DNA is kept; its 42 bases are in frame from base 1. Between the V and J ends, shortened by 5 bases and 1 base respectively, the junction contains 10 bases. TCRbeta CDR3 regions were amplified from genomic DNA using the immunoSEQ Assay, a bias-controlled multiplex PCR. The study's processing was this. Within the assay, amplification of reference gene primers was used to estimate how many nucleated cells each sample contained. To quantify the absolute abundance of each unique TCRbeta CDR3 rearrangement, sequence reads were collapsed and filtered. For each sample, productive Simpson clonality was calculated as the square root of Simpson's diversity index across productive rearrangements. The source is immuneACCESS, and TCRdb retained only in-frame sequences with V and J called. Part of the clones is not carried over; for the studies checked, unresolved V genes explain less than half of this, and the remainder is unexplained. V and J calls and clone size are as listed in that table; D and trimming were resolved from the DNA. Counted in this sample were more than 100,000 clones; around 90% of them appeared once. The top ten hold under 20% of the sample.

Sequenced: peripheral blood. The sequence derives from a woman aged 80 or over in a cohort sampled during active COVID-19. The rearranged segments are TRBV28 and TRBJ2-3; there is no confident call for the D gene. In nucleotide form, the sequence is TGTGCCAGCAGTGAGGTTCGGGGCACAGATACGCAGTATTTT. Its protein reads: CASSEVRGTDTQYF.